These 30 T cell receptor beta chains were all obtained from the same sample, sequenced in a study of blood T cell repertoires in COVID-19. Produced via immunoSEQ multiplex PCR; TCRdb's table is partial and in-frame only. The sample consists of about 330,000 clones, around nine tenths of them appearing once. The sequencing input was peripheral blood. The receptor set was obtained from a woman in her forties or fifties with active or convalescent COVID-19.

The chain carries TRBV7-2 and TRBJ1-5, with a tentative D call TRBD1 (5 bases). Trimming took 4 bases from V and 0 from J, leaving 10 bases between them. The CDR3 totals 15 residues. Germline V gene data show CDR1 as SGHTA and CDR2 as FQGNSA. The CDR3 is CASSSGHHSNQPQHF. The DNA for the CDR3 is TGTGCCAGCAGCTCCGGACACCATAGCAATCAGCCCCAGCATTTT.

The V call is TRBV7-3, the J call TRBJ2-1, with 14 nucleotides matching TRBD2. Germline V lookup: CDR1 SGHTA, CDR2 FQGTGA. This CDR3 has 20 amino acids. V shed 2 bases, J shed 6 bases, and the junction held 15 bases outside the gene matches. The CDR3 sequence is CASSLPLTSGRALGSNEQFF. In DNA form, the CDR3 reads TGTGCCAGCAGCTTACCCCTGACTAGCGGGAGGGCCCTCGGATCCAATGAGCAGTTCTTC.

CDR3 bases: TGTGCCAGCAGCTCACTAGCGGGAGGGTACAATGAGCAGTTCTTC. This translates into CASSSLAGGYNEQFF. This chain uses TRBV7-9 with TRBJ2-1; 13 bases are shared with TRBD2. CDR1 is SEHNR and CDR2 is FQNEAQ in the germline V gene (reference sequence). This CDR3 spans 15 amino acids. Trimming cost V 4 bases and J 4 bases; bases outside gene matches: 1.

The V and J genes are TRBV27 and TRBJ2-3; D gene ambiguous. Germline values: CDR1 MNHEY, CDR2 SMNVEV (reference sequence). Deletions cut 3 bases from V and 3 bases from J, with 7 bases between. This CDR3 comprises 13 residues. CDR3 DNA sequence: TGTGCCAGCAGTTTCTCGGGTACAGATACGCAGTATTTT. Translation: CASSFSGTDTQYF.

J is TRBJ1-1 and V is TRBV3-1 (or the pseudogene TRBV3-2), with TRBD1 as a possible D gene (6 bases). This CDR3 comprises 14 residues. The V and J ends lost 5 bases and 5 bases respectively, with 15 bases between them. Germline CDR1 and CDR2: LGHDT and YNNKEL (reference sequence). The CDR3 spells CASSFQGGVTEAFF. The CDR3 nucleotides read TGTGCCAGCAGCTTTCAAGGGGGTGTGACTGAAGCTTTCTTT.

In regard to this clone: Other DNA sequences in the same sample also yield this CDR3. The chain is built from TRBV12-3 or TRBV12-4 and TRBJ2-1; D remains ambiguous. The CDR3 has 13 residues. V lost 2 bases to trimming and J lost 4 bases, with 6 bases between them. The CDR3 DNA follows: TGTGCCAGCAGTTTACGCAGATACAATGAGCAGTTCTTC. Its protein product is CASSLRRYNEQFF.

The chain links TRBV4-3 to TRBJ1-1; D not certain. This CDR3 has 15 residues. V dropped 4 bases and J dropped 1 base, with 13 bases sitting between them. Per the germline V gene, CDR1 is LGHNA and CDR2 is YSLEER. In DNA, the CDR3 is TGCGCCAGCAGCCCAAGCTCACCCGCGAACACTGAAGCTTTCTTT. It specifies CASSPSSPANTEAFF.

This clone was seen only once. The CDR3 sequence is CATLKGGNIQYF. The CDR3, as DNA: TGTGCCACCCTTAAAGGGGGAAACATTCAGTACTTC. The chain joins TRBV28 to TRBJ2-4, with a tentative D call TRBD1 (6 bases). The germline V and J ends were trimmed by 10 bases and 6 bases, with 13 bases remaining between them. This CDR3 spans 12 amino acids. Germline V lookup: CDR1 MDHEN, CDR2 SYDVKM.

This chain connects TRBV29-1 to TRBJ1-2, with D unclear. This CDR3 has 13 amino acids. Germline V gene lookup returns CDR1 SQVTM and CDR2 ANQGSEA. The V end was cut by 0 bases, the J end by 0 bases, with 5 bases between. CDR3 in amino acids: CSVEEQTNYGYTF. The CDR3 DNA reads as TGCAGCGTTGAAGAGCAGACTAACTATGGCTACACCTTC. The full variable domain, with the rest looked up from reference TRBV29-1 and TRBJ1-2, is SAVISQKPSRDICQRGTSLTIQCQVDSQVTMMFWYRQQPGQSLTLIATANQGSEATYESGFVIDKFPISRPNLTFSTLTVSNMSPEDSSIYLCSVEEQTNYGYTFGSGTRLTVV.

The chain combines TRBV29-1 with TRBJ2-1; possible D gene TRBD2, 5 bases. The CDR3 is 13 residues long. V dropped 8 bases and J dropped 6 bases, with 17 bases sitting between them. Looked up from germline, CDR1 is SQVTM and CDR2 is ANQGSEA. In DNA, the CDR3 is TGCAGCCTCTGGGGTGGGGAGTTCAATGAGCAGTTCTTC. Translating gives CSLWGGEFNEQFF.

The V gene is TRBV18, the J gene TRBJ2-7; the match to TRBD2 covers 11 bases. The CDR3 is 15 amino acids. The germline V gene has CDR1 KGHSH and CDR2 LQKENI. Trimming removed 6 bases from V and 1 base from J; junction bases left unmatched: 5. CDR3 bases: TGTGCCAGCTCGCTGACTAGCGGGGCATCCTACGAGCAGTACTTC. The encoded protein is CASSLTSGASYEQYF.

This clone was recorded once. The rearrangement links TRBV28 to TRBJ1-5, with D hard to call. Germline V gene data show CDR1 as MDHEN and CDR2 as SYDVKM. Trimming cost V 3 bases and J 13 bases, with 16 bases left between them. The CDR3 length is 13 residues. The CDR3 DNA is TGTGCCAGCAGTTTGAGGAGCGGATCAATTCAGCATTTT. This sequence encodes CASSLRSGSIQHF.

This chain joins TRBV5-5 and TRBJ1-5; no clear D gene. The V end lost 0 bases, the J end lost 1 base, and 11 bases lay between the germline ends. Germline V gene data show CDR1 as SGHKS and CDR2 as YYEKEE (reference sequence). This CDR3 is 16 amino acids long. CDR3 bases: TGTGCCAGCAGCTTGGGGCCCGGAGGAAGCAATCAGCCCCAGCATTTT. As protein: CASSLGPGGSNQPQHF.

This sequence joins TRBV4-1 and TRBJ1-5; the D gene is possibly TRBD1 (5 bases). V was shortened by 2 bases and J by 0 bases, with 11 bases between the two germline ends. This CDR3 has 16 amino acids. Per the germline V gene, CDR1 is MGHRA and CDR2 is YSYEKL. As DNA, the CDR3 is TGCGCCAGCAGCCAATTCACAGGAAATAGCAATCAGCCCCAGCATTTT. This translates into CASSQFTGNSNQPQHF.

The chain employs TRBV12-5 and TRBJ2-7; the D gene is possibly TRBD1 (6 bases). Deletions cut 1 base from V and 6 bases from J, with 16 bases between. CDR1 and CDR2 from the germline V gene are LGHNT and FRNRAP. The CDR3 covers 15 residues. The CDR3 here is CASGLARQEECEQYF. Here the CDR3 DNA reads TGTGCTAGTGGTTTGGCCCGACAGGAGGAGTGCGAGCAGTACTTC.

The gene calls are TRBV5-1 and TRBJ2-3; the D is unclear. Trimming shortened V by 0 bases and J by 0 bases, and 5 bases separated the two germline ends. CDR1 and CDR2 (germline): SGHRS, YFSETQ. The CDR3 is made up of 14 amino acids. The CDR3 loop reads CASSLDGSTDTQYF. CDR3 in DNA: TGCGCCAGCAGCTTGGACGGGAGCACAGATACGCAGTATTTT.

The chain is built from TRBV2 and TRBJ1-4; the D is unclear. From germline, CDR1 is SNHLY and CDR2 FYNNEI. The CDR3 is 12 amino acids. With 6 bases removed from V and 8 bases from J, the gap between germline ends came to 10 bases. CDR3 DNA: TGTGCCAGCAGGGGCCCGGGGGAAAAACTGTTTTTT. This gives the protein CASRGPGEKLFF.

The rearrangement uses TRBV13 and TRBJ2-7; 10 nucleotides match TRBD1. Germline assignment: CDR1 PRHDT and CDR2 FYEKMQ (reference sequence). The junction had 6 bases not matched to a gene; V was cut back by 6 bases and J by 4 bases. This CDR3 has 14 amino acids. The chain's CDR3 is CASSPGDRGYEQYF. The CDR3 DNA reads TGTGCCAGCAGTCCCGGGGACAGGGGTTACGAGCAGTACTTC.

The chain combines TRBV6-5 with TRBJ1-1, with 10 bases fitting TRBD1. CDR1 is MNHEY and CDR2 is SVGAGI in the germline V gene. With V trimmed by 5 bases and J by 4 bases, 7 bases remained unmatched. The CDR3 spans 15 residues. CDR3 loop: CASSPGQGTLTEAFF. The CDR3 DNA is TGTGCCAGCAGTCCGGGACAGGGGACTCTCACTGAAGCTTTCTTT.

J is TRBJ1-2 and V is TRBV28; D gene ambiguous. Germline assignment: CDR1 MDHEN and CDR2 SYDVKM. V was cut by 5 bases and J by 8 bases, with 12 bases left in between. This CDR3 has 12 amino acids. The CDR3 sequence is CASSPSLGGYTF. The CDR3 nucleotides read TGTGCCAGCAGTCCCAGCCTCGGGGGCTACACCTTC.

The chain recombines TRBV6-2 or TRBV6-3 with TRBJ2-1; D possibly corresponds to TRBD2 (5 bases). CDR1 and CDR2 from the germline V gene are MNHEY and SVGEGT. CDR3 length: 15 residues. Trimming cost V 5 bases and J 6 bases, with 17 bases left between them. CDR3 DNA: TGTGCCAGCAGTAGGCCCGGTCAAGGAGGCAATGAGCAGTTCTTC. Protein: CASSRPGQGGNEQFF.

The CDR3 nucleotides read TGTGCCAGCAGCGCCGACACTTATGAAGCTTTCTTT. It codes for CASSADTYEAFF. This chain connects TRBV6-5 to TRBJ1-1; D is uncertain. V lost 6 bases, J lost 7 bases, and 12 bases lay in between. This CDR3 has 12 amino acids. The germline V gene encodes CDR1 MNHEY and CDR2 SVGAGI.

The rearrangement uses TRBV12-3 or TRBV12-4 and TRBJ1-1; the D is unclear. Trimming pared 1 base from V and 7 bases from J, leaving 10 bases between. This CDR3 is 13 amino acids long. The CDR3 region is CASSLGGFGEAFF. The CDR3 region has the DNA TGTGCCAGCAGTTTAGGCGGGTTTGGTGAAGCTTTCTTT.

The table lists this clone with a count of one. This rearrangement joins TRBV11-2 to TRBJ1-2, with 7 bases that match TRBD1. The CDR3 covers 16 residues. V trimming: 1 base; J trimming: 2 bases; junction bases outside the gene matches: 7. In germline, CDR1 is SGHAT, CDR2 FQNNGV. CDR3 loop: CASSLGGTDSNYGYTF. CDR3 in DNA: TGTGCCAGCAGCTTAGGTGGGACAGATTCAAACTATGGCTACACCTTC. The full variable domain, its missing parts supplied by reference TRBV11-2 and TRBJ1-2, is EAGVAQSPRYKIIEKRQSVAFWCNPISGHATLYWYQQILGQGPKLLIQFQNNGVVDDSQLPKDRFSAERLKGVDSTLKIQPAKLEDSAVYLCASSLGGTDSNYGYTFGSGTRLTVV.

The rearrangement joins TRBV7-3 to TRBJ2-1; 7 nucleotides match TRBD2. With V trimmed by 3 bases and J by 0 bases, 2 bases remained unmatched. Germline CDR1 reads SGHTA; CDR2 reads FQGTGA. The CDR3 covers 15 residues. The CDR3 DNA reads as TGTGCCAGCAGCTTGGGACTACGCTCCTACAATGAGCAGTTCTTC. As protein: CASSLGLRSYNEQFF. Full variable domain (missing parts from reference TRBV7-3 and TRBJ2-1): GAGVSQTPSNKVTEKGKYVELRCDPISGHTALYWYRQSLGQGPEFLIYFQGTGAADDSGLPNDRFFAVRPEGSVSTLKIQRTERGDSAVYLCASSLGLRSYNEQFFGPGTRLTVL.

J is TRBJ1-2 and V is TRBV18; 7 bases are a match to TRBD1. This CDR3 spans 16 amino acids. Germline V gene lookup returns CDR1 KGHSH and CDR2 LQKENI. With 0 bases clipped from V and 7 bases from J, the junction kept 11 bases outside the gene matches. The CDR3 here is CASSPPLLLGGSGYTF. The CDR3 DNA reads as TGTGCCAGCTCACCACCTCTATTATTAGGGGGCAGTGGCTACACCTTC.

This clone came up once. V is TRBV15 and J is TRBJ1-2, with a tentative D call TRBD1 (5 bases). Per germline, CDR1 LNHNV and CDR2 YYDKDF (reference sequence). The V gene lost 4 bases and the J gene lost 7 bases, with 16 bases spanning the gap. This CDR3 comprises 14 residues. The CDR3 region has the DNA TGTGCCACCAGCACGGACCGGGGGGTGGGTGGCTACACCTTC. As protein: CATSTDRGVGGYTF.

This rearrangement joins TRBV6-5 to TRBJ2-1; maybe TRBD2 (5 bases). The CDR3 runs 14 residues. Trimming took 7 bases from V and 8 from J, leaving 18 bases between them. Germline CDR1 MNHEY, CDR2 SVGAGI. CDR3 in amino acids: CASTHSSGFYEQFF. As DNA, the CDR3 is TGTGCCAGCACCCACTCGAGCGGCTTCTATGAGCAGTTCTTC.

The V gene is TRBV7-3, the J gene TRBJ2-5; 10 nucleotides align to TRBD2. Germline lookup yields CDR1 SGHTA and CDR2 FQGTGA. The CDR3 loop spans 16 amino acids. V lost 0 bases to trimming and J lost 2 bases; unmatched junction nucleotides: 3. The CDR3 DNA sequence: TGTGCCAGCAGCTTAACTAGCGGGGGGTTTCAAGAGACCCAGTACTTC. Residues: CASSLTSGGFQETQYF.

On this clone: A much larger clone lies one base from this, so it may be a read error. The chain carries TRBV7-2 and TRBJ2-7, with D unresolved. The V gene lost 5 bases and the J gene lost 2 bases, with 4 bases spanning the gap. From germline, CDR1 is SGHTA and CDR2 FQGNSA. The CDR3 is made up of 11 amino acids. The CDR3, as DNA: TGTGCCAGCAGCAACACCTACGAGCAGTACTTC. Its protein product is CASSNTYEQYF.